These T cell receptor beta chains were read from a single sample in a study of blood T cell repertoires in COVID-19. Profiling relied on immunoSEQ multiplex PCR, and the TCRdb table lists in-frame clones only, not all of them. The table records approximately 150,000 clones, about four fifths of them present only once. The specimen was peripheral blood. Receptors originate from a woman older than 75 with acute or convalescent COVID-19. CDR3s include the opening cysteine and the closing phenylalanine or tryptophan. The order of the fields is D gene, clone size, V gene, J gene, CDR3 protein, CDR3 DNA. D genes are given only for firm matches. Expanded clones get a size class; other rows say once, few or many, or leave the size out.

.	.	TRBV5-5	TRBJ1-5	CASSQEVSHSNQPQHF	TGTGCCAGCAGCCAGGAAGTCAGTCATAGCAATCAGCCCCAGCATTTT
TRBD1	.	TRBV29-1	TRBJ2-5	CSAGDRGIGRETQYF	TGCAGCGCCGGGGACAGGGGAATTGGACGAGAGACCCAGTACTTC
TRBD2	.	TRBV6-1	TRBJ2-7	CASSGSSGSRYEQYF	TGTGCCAGCAGTGGAAGTAGCGGGAGTCGGTACGAGCAGTACTTC
.	.	TRBV2	TRBJ1-1	CASSESGVGTEAFF	TGTGCCAGCAGTGAGTCAGGGGTCGGCACTGAAGCTTTCTTT
TRBD1	.	TRBV5-1	TRBJ1-1	CASSRSARQGATEAFF	TGCGCCAGCAGCCGATCTGCTAGACAGGGTGCGACTGAAGCTTTCTTT
.	.	TRBV12-3/TRBV12-4	TRBJ2-3	CASSFIPDTQYF	TGTGCCAGCAGTTTTATCCCAGATACGCAGTATTTT
.	.	TRBV2	TRBJ2-2	CAGGTGELFF	TGTGCCGGCGGCACCGGGGAGCTGTTTTTT
TRBD1	.	TRBV2	TRBJ1-4	CASSGGTGYEKLFF	TGTGCCAGCAGTGGAGGGACAGGGTATGAAAAACTGTTTTTT
TRBD1	.	TRBV12-5	TRBJ2-1	CASGSTKKGQGDEQFF	TGTGCTAGTGGTTCCACCAAGAAGGGACAGGGGGACGAGCAGTTCTTC
.	once	TRBV28	TRBJ1-1	CASRPGVSSRTEAFF	TGTGCCAGCAGACCAGGGGTTAGCTCGCGCACTGAAGCTTTCTTT